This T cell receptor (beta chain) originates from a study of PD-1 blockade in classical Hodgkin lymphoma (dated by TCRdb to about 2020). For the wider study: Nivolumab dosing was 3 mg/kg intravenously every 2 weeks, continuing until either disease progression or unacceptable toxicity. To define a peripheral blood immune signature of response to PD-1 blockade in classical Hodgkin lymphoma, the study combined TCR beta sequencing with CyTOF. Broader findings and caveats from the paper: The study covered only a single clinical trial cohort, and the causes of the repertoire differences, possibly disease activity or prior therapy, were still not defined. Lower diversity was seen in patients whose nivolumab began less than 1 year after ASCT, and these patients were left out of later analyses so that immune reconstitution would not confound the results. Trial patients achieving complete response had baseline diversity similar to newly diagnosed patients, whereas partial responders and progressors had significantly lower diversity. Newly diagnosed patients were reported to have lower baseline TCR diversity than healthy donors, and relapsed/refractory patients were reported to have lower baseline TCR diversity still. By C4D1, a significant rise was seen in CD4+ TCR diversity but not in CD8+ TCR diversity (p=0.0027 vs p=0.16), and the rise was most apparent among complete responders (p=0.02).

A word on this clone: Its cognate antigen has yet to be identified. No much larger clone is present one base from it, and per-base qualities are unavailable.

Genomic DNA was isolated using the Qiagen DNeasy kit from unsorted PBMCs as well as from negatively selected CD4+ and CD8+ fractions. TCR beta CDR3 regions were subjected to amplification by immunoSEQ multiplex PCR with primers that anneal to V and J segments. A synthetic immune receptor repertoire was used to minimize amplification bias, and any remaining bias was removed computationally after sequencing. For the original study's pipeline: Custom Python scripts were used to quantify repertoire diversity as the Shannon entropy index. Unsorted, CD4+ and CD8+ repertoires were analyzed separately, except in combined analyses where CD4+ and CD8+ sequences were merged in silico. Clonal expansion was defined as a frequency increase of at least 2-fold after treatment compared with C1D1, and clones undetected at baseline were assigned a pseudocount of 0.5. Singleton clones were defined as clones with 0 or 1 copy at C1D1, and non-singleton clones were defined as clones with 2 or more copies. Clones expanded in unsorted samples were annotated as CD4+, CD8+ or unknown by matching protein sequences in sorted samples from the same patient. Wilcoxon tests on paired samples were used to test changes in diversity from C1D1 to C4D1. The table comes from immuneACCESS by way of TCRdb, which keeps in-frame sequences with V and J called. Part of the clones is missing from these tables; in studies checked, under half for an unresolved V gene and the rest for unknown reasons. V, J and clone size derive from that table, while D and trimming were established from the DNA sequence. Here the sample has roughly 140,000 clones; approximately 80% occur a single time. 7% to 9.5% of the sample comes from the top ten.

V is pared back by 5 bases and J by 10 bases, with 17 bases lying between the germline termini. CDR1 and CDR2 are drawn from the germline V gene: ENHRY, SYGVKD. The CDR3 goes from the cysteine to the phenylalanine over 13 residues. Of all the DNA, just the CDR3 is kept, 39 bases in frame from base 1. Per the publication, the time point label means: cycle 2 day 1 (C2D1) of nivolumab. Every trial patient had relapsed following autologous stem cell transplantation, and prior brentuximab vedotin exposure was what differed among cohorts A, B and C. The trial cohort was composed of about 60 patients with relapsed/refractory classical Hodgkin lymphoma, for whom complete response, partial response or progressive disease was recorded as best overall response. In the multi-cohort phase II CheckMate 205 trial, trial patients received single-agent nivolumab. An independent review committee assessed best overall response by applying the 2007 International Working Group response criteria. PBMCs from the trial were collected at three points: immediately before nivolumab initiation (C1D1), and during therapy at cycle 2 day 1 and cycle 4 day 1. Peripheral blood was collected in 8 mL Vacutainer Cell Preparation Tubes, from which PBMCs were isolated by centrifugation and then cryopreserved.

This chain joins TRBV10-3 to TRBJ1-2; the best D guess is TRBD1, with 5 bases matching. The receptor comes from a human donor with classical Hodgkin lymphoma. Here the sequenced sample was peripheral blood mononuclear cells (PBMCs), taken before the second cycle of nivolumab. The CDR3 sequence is CAISPTGTWDYTF. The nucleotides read TGTGCCATCAGTCCGACGGGGACGTGGGACTACACCTTC.